One sample yielded the 14 T cell receptor beta chains listed below, sequenced in a study of cytomegalovirus exposure and HLA in healthy donors. The PCR used 60 Vbeta and 13 Jbeta primers. The assay was immunoSEQ multiplex PCR, and TCRdb's table has in-frame clones only and misses some. The data contain 100,000 to 150,000 clones, around 84% of them seen just once; the ten biggest clones take up around 2%. Sequencing was carried out using PBMCs. The receptor source for this set is a man between 18 and 35 years old in good health and CMV-seronegative.

J is TRBJ2-7 and V is TRBV2, with D perhaps matching TRBD1 (6 bases). The CDR3 covers 14 residues. Germline V gives CDR1 SNHLY, CDR2 FYNNEI. Deletions cut 6 bases from V and 2 bases from J, with 14 bases between. The CDR3 loop is CASRGQWGPYEQYF. As DNA, the CDR3 is TGTGCCAGCAGAGGACAGTGGGGCCCCTACGAGCAGTACTTC. The variable domain in full, completed from reference TRBV2 and TRBJ2-7, reads EPEVTQTPSHQVTQMGQEVILRCVPISNHLYFYWYRQILGQKVEFLVSFYNNEISEKSEIFDDQFSVERPDGSNFTLKIRSTKLEDSAMYFCASRGQWGPYEQYFGPGTRLTVT.

The chain has TRBV29-1 and TRBJ1-1; D is uncertain. Per the germline V gene, CDR1 is SQVTM and CDR2 is ANQGSEA. This CDR3 has 12 amino acids. Trimming removed 7 bases at V and 0 bases at J, with 9 bases between. CDR3 region: CSARGLNTEAFF. In DNA form, the CDR3 reads TGCAGCGCAAGAGGCCTGAACACTGAAGCTTTCTTT.

The gene calls are TRBV6-1 and TRBJ1-1; D is perhaps TRBD1 (6 bases). Germline values: CDR1 MNHNS, CDR2 SASEGT. V lost 5 bases to trimming and J lost 3 bases, with 16 bases between them. This CDR3 contains 15 residues. CDR3 region: CASSTITGTDTEAFF. The CDR3 coding sequence is TGTGCCAGCAGTACTATAACAGGGACGGACACTGAAGCTTTCTTT.

About this clone itself: Other DNA variants within this sample encode the same CDR3. The rearrangement joins TRBV4-1 to TRBJ1-1, with 7 bases that match TRBD1. Trimming took 3 bases from V and 2 from J; bases not matched to a gene: 6. Germline V CDR1 and CDR2: MGHRA, YSYEKL. This CDR3 is built from 15 residues. The CDR3 DNA is TGCGCCAGCAGCCAGGGGACAGATCTTAACACTGAAGCTTTCTTT. This sequence encodes CASSQGTDLNTEAFF.

This chain joins TRBV6-1 and TRBJ2-3; D is possibly TRBD2 (6 bases). The CDR3 length is 14 residues. Germline V lookup: CDR1 MNHNS, CDR2 SASEGT. The V end lost 0 bases, the J end lost 7 bases, and 11 bases lay between the germline ends. The CDR3: CASSEASRGNTQYF. The CDR3 DNA reads as TGTGCCAGCAGTGAAGCTAGTCGGGGGAATACGCAGTATTTT.

V and J are TRBV7-2 and TRBJ1-6; a weak D match, TRBD1 (5 bases). Germline V gene lookup returns CDR1 SGHTA and CDR2 FQGNSA. CDR3 length: 15 amino acids. Trimming removed 1 base at V and 7 bases at J, with 11 bases between. The CDR3 DNA follows: TGTGCCAGCAGCTTAGACCGGGGGAGGAATTCACCCCTCCACTTT. Amino acid sequence: CASSLDRGRNSPLHF.

J is TRBJ2-2 and V is TRBV19; 9 bases are a match to TRBD2. CDR1 is LNHDA, CDR2 SQIVND, per germline (reference sequence). V lost 7 bases to trimming and J lost 3 bases; unmatched junction nucleotides: 9. CDR3 length equals 16 residues. In DNA form, the CDR3 reads TGTGCCAGTACCCCGCGGGGGGGCCAGTACACCGGGGAGCTGTTTTTT. It is translated as CASTPRGGQYTGELFF.

The genes are TRBV4-3 and TRBJ1-2; possible D gene TRBD1, 6 bases. This CDR3 region has 14 residues. Between the trimmed V and J ends, which lost 0 bases and 4 bases, there was a span of 9 bases. Germline loops: CDR1 LGHNA, CDR2 YSLEER. This chain's CDR3 is CASSQDGQPYGYTF. CDR3 nucleotides: TGCGCCAGCAGCCAAGATGGACAGCCCTATGGCTACACCTTC.

The chain recombines TRBV6-1 with TRBJ1-1; TRBD1 aligns across 7 bases. Germline CDR1 is MNHNS and CDR2 is SASEGT. Trimming at V came to 11 bases and at J to 1 base, leaving 13 bases not matched to a gene. The CDR3 loop spans 15 amino acids. This CDR3 reads CALGKQGRTNTEAFF. DNA of the CDR3: TGTGCCTTGGGAAAACAGGGGCGAACGAACACTGAAGCTTTCTTT.

In this sample, this clone turned up a few times. The chain has TRBV4-1 and TRBJ1-3, with D possibly TRBD1 on 5 matching bases. Germline CDR1 is MGHRA and CDR2 is YSYEKL. Trimming removed 0 bases from V and 0 bases from J, with 9 bases in between. The CDR3 consists of 16 residues. CDR3 bases: TGCGCCAGCAGCCAAGATACGACAGTCTCTGGAAACACCATATATTTT. Translating gives CASSQDTTVSGNTIYF.

The chain recombines TRBV10-1 with TRBJ1-1; D may be TRBD1 (6 bases). V gave up 3 bases and J gave up 0 bases, with 11 bases separating them. This CDR3 is built from 15 residues. CDR1 is WNHNN, CDR2 SYGVQD, per germline (reference sequence). The CDR3 protein is CASSDVQGLNTEAFF. The CDR3 DNA is TGCGCCAGCAGTGACGTACAGGGCTTGAACACTGAAGCTTTCTTT.

The gene calls are TRBV6-1 and TRBJ2-3; D may be TRBD2 (5 bases). V was shortened by 2 bases and J by 5 bases, with 20 bases between the two germline ends. CDR3 length: 17 amino acids. Germline lookup yields CDR1 MNHNS and CDR2 SASEGT. CDR3 protein: CASSERALKSGGDTQYF. In nucleotides, the CDR3 is TGTGCCAGCAGTGAAAGGGCACTAAAGAGCGGAGGAGATACGCAGTATTTT.

This clone came up once. The genes are TRBV4-1 and TRBJ1-3; D is perhaps TRBD1 (6 bases). The ends were cut back, 4 bases at V and 0 bases at J, with 28 bases in the middle. From germline, CDR1 is MGHRA and CDR2 YSYEKL. CDR3 size: 21 residues. As DNA, the CDR3 is TGCGCCAGCAGCCCCGATCTTTACCCAACTACAGGGCGAGACTCTGGAAACACCATATATTTT. Its protein is CASSPDLYPTTGRDSGNTIYF.

This clone was seen a single time. This sequence joins TRBV11-2 and TRBJ1-3; weak D call: TRBD1 (6 bases). This CDR3 has 15 residues. V dropped 1 base and J dropped 2 bases, with 9 bases sitting between them. The germline V gene encodes CDR1 SGHAT and CDR2 FQNNGV. The CDR3 protein is CASSLGWGPGNTIYF. CDR3 coding DNA: TGTGCCAGCAGCTTAGGATGGGGGCCTGGAAACACCATATATTTT.